This T cell receptor (beta chain) was retrieved from a study of T cell responses to AZD1222 COVID-19 vaccine. Study-level findings and limits: The breadth and depth of Spike-specific TCRs increased once two AZD1222 doses had been given.

The length of the CDR3 is 14 residues. With 0 bases removed from V and 3 bases from J, the gap between germline ends came to 7 bases. Per germline, CDR1 KGHSH and CDR2 LQKENI. To note about this clone: Its antigen is unknown.

TCRdb's copy holds only in-frame clones and misses some; the assay was immunoSEQ multiplex PCR. This table has under 200,000 clones, 92% appearing once. The sample consisted of peripheral blood, taken on day 0 of MenACWY control vaccination. The rearrangement links TRBV18 to TRBJ2-3; D gene ambiguous. The sequence came from an adult in good health. The chain's CDR3 is CASSPPTWTDTQYF. CDR3 coding DNA: TGTGCCAGCTCACCACCCACGTGGACAGATACGCAGTATTTT.